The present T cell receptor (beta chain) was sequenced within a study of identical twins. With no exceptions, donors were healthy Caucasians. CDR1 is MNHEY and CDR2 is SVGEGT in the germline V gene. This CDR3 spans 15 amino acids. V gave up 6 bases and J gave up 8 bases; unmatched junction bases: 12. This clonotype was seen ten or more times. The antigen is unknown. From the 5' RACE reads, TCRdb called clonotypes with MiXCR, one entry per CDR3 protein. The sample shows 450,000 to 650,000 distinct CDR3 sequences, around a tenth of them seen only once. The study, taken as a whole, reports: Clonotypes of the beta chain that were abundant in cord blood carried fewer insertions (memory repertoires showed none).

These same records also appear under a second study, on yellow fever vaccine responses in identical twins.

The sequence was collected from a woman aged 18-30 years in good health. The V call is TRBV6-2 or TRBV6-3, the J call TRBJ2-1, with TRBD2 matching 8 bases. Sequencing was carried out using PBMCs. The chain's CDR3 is CASSRGLALGDEQFF. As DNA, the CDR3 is TGTGCCAGCAGCCGCGGACTAGCTTTGGGCGATGAGCAGTTCTTC.